The 19 T cell receptor beta chains given below trace back to one sample, sequenced in a study of siplizumab effects on memory and regulatory T cells. Sequenced by immunoSEQ multiplex PCR; TCRdb stores in-frame clones only, minus some. The table lists just over 60,000 clones, 79% of them singletons. Sequenced: memory CD4+ T cells sorted from blood. The receptor source for this set is a human donor in good health.

This sequence joins TRBV4-3 and TRBJ1-2, with D tentatively TRBD1 (6 bases). CDR3 length: 16 amino acids. Germline assignment: CDR1 LGHNA and CDR2 YSLEER. V was pared by 0 bases and J by 8 bases, with 19 bases between. The DNA of the CDR3 is TGCGCCAGCAGCCAAGATGGGACACCGAGGGTTGGGGGCTACACCTTC. This encodes CASSQDGTPRVGGYTF.

The chain links TRBV4-1 to TRBJ1-1, with 7 bases matching TRBD1. The ends lost 6 bases at V and 0 bases at J; junction bases unmatched: 10. This CDR3 has 16 amino acids. In germline, CDR1 is MGHRA, CDR2 YSYEKL. This CDR3 reads CASSSGTAIMNTEAFF. CDR3 nucleotides: TGCGCCAGCAGTTCGGGGACAGCAATAATGAACACTGAAGCTTTCTTT.

This clone was counted between two and nine times. The genes are TRBV28 and TRBJ1-5; possibly TRBD1 for D (5 bases). The CDR3 contains 14 residues. Germline lookup yields CDR1 MDHEN and CDR2 SYDVKM. Trimming stripped 3 bases from V and 4 bases from J, with 10 bases between. CDR3 coding DNA: TGTGCCAGCAGTTTCGAACAGGCGAATCAGCCCCAGCATTTT. Protein product: CASSFEQANQPQHF.

This clone appeared a few times. This chain uses TRBV19 with TRBJ1-1, with D perhaps matching TRBD1 (5 bases). Trimming left V 5 bases short and J 0 bases short, with 10 bases between. In germline, CDR1 is LNHDA, CDR2 SQIVND (reference sequence). This CDR3 comprises 14 residues. The CDR3 coding sequence is TGTGCCAGTAGTGGATGGGGCATGAACACTGAAGCTTTCTTT. Its protein product is CASSGWGMNTEAFF.

This clone was counted between two and nine times. This sequence joins TRBV7-9 and TRBJ1-4, with D unresolved. Germline V gene lookup returns CDR1 SEHNR and CDR2 FQNEAQ (reference sequence). Trimming shortened V by 3 bases and J by 0 bases, and 8 bases separated the two germline ends. The CDR3 extends over 15 amino acids. CDR3 sequence (DNA): TGTGCCAGCAGCTTCCCACAAACAACTAATGAAAAACTGTTTTTT. Translation: CASSFPQTTNEKLFF.

V is TRBV5-6 and J is TRBJ1-4; tentative D call: TRBD1 (6 bases). Germline assignment: CDR1 SGHDT and CDR2 YYEEEE. The CDR3 runs 15 residues. Trimming shortened V by 3 bases and J by 5 bases, and 14 bases separated the two germline ends. CDR3 region: CASSYYRAPNEKLFF. CDR3 sequence (DNA): TGTGCCAGCAGCTATTACAGGGCCCCGAATGAAAAACTGTTTTTT.

This chain uses TRBV2 with TRBJ1-5; D might be TRBD1 (6 bases). V was cut by 5 bases and J by 6 bases, with 11 bases left in between. In germline, CDR1 is SNHLY, CDR2 FYNNEI. The CDR3 is 13 amino acids. The CDR3, as DNA: TGTGCCAGCAGTCGACGGGGGCTTCAGCCCCAGCATTTT. Residues: CASSRRGLQPQHF.

The chain carries TRBV27 and TRBJ2-7; 7 bases are a match to TRBD1. The CDR3 is 13 amino acids. The germline gives CDR1 MNHEY, CDR2 SMNVEV (reference sequence). V shed 2 bases, J shed 6 bases, and the junction held 4 bases outside the gene matches. The CDR3 reads CASSLETGLEQYF. The CDR3 region has the DNA TGTGCCAGCAGTTTAGAGACAGGGCTCGAGCAGTACTTC.

The chain is built from TRBV10-2 and TRBJ2-7; 7 bases line up with TRBD1. Unmatched junction bases numbered 2, after V lost 7 bases and J lost 5 bases. Germline CDR1 WSHSY, CDR2 SAAADI. This CDR3 comprises 11 residues. The CDR3 bases are TGCGCCAGCACTACAGGGGACGAGCAGTACTTC. It codes for CASTTGDEQYF.

The V call is TRBV28, the J call TRBJ1-5; 10 bases line up with TRBD1. From germline, CDR1 is MDHEN and CDR2 SYDVKM. This CDR3 has 14 residues. Trimming cost V 6 bases and J 7 bases; bases outside gene matches: 6. The CDR3 sequence is CASSWDRGGQPQHF. For the CDR3, the DNA is TGTGCCAGCAGCTGGGACAGGGGTGGCCAGCCCCAGCATTTT. The full variable domain, rest sourced from reference TRBV28 and TRBJ1-5, is DVKVTQSSRYLVKRTGEKVFLECVQDMDHENMFWYRQDPGLGLRLIYFSYDVKMKEKGDIPEGYSVSREKKERFSLILESASTNQTSMYLCASSWDRGGQPQHFGDGTRLSIL.

The CDR3 protein is CASSSSGMADTQYF. CDR3 nucleotides: TGCGCCAGCAGCTCCTCAGGGATGGCGGATACGCAGTATTTT. This rearrangement joins TRBV5-1 to TRBJ2-3; D might be TRBD1 (5 bases). The ends were cut back, 3 bases at V and 6 bases at J, with 14 bases in the middle. This CDR3 has 14 amino acids. Germline V gene sequence: CDR1 SGHRS, CDR2 YFSETQ.

V and J are TRBV30 and TRBJ2-3, with D perhaps given as TRBD1 or TRBD2 (5 bases each). Trimming left V 2 bases short and J 2 bases short, with 11 bases between. The CDR3 length is 14 residues. Germline V CDR1 and CDR2: GTSNPN, SVGIG (reference sequence). DNA of the CDR3: TGTGCCTGGAGTCTCGGGACCTCCACAGATACGCAGTATTTT. It specifies CAWSLGTSTDTQYF. Looking up the rest from reference TRBV30 and TRBJ2-3 gives the full variable domain: SQTIHQWPATLVQPVGSPLSLECTVEGTSNPNLYWYRQAAGRGLQLLFYSVGIGQISSEVPQNLSASRPQDRQFILSSKKLLLSDSGFYLCAWSLGTSTDTQYFGPGTRLTVL.

The chain combines TRBV6-5 with TRBJ1-1; D uncertain. V lost 2 bases and J lost 0, with 10 bases in between. Germline V gene data show CDR1 as MNHEY and CDR2 as SVGAGI. This CDR3 has 15 residues. The CDR3 is CASSYQGLLNTEAFF. DNA of the CDR3: TGTGCCAGCAGTTACCAAGGACTGTTGAACACTGAAGCTTTCTTT.

The chain links TRBV7-9 to TRBJ1-2; D not resolved. V was shortened by 11 bases and J by 3 bases, with 16 bases between the two germline ends. The CDR3 is made up of 13 amino acids. Germline V gene sequence: CDR1 SEHNR, CDR2 FQNEAQ (reference sequence). The CDR3 spells CASYTDADYGYTF. For the CDR3, the DNA is TGTGCCTCTTACACGGACGCGGACTATGGCTACACCTTC. Combining the CDR3 with reference TRBV7-9 and TRBJ1-2 gives the whole variable domain DTGVSQNPRHKITKRGQNVTFRCDPISEHNRLYWYRQTLGQGPEFLTYFQNEAQLEKSRLLSDRFSAERPKGSFSTLEIQRTEQGDSAMYLCASYTDADYGYTFGSGTRLTVV.

The rearrangement uses TRBV5-1 and TRBJ2-3; TRBD2 agrees at 10 bases. The CDR3 contains 16 residues. Germline CDR1 reads SGHRS; CDR2 reads YFSETQ. The V and J ends lost 4 bases and 1 base, in that order; junction bases with no gene match: 6. The CDR3: CASSLEAGGRTDTQYF. CDR3 coding DNA: TGCGCCAGCAGCCTCGAAGCGGGGGGGCGCACAGATACGCAGTATTTT.

The V call is TRBV6-1, the J call TRBJ1-3, with D perhaps matching TRBD1 (6 bases). This CDR3 comprises 14 residues. Germline CDR1 and CDR2: MNHNS and SASEGT. V was shortened by 8 bases and J by 0 bases, with 11 bases between the two germline ends. CDR3 sequence: CASGGQSSGNTIYF. CDR3 in DNA: TGTGCCAGCGGGGGGCAAAGCTCTGGAAACACCATATATTTT.

This clone appeared a single time. V gene TRBV5-6 combines with J gene TRBJ1-6, with a possible D match to TRBD1 (5 bases). V was cut by 5 bases and J by 9 bases, with 15 bases left in between. Germline CDR1 reads SGHDT; CDR2 reads YYEEEE. This CDR3 is built from 14 residues. CDR3 in amino acids: CASRSQGRGSPLHF. The CDR3 nucleotides read TGTGCCAGCAGATCTCAGGGTCGAGGTTCACCCCTCCACTTT.

This chain connects TRBV19 to TRBJ2-7; the match to TRBD1 covers 9 bases. The CDR3 loop spans 14 amino acids. Germline loops: CDR1 LNHDA, CDR2 SQIVND (reference sequence). V trimming: 6 bases; J trimming: 6 bases; junction bases outside the gene matches: 9. The CDR3 reads CASSTGGGLGEQYF. The CDR3 DNA is TGTGCCAGTAGCACAGGGGGCGGGTTGGGCGAGCAGTACTTC.

The chain couples TRBV5-4 to TRBJ2-2, with TRBD2 matching 9 bases. Unmatched junction bases numbered 2, after V lost 0 bases and J lost 5 bases. This CDR3 is 15 amino acids long. Germline V CDR1 and CDR2: SGHNT, YYREEE (reference sequence). The chain's CDR3 is CASSLASGGTGELFF. The CDR3 DNA sequence: TGTGCCAGCAGCTTGGCCAGCGGGGGGACCGGGGAGCTGTTTTTT.